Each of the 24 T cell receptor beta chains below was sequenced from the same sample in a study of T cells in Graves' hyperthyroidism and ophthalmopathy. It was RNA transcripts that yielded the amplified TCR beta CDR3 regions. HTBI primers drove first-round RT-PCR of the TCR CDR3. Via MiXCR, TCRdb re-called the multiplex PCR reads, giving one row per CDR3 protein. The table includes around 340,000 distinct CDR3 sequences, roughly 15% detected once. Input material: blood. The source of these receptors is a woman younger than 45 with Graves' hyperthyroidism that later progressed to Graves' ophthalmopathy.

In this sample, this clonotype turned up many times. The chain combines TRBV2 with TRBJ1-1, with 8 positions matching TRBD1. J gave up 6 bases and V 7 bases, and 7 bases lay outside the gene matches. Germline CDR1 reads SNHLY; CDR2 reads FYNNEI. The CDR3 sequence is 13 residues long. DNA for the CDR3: TGTGCCAGCAATCAGGGGGCGGGATCTGAAGCTTTCTTT. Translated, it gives CASNQGAGSEAFF. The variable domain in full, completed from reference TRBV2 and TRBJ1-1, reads EPEVTQTPSHQVTQMGQEVILRCVPISNHLYFYWYRQILGQKVEFLVSFYNNEISEKSEIFDDQFSVERPDGSNFTLKIRSTKLEDSAMYFCASNQGAGSEAFFGQGTRLTVV.

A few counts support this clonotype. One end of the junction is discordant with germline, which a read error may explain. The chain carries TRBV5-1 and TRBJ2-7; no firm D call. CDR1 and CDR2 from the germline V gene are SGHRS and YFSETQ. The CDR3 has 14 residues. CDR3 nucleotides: TGCGCCAGCAGCTTCAAGGGCTCGGGCTACGAGCTGTACTTC. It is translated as CASSFKGSGYELYF.

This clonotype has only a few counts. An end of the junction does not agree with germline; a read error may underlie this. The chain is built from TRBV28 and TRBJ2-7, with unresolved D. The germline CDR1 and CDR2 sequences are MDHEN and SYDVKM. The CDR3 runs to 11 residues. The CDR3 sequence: CASRALYEQCF. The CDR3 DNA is TGTGCCAGCAGAGCCCTCTACGAGCAGTGCTTC.

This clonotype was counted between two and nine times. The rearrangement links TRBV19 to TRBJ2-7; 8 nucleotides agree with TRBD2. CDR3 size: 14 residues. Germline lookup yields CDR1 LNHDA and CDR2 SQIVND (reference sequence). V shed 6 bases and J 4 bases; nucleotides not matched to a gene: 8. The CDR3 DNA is TGTGCCAGTAGCGAAGCGGGAGAAACTTACGAGCAGTACTTC. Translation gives CASSEAGETYEQYF.

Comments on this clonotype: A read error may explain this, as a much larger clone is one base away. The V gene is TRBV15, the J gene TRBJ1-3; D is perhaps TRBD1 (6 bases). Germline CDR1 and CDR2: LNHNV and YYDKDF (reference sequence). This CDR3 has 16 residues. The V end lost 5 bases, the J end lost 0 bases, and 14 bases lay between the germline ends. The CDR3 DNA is TGTGCCACCAGCTCCTGGACAGTATTCTCTGGAAACACCATATATTTT. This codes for CATSSWTVFSGNTIYF.

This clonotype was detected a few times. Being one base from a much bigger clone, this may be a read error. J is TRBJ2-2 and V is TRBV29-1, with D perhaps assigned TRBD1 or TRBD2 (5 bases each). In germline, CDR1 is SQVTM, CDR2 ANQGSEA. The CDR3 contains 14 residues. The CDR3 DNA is TGCAGCTGTTGGGACGCAGCGAACGCCGGGGAGCTGTTTTTT. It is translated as CSCWDAANAGELFF.

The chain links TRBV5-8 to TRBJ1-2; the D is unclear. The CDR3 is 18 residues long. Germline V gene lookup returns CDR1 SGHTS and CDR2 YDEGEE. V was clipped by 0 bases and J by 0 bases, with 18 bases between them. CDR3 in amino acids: CASSLAGRTIVPNYGYTF. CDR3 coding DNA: TGTGCCAGCAGCTTGGCTGGACGGACTATAGTTCCTAACTATGGCTACACCTTC.

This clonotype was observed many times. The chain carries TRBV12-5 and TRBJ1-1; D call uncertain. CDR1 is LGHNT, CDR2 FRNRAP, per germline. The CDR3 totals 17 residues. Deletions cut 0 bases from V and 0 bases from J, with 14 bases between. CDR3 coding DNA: TGTGCTAGTGGTTTGGTACTGGGTGTTGGGATGAACACTGAAGCTTTCTTT. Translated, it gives CASGLVLGVGMNTEAFF.

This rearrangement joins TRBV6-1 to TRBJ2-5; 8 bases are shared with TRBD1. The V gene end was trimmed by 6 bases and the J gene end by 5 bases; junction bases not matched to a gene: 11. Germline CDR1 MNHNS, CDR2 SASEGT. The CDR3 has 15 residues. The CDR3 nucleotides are TGTGCCAGCAGGCCCCAGGGGGCGAGCTGGGAGACCCAGTACTTC. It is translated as CASRPQGASWETQYF.

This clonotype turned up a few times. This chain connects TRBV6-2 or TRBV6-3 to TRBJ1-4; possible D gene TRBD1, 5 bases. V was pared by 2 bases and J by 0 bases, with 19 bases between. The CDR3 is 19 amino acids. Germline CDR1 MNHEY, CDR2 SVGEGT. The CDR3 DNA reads TGTGCCAGCAGTTACGTGGACACAGATCTCTATGCAACTAATGAAAAACTGTTTTTT. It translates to CASSYVDTDLYATNEKLFF.

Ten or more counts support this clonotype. CDR3: CSAREATSGDYNEQFF. For the CDR3, the DNA is TGCAGTGCTAGAGAAGCGACTAGCGGGGATTACAATGAGCAGTTCTTC. The chain employs TRBV20-1 and TRBJ2-1; 11 bases match TRBD2. CDR1 is DFQATT, CDR2 SNEGSKA, per germline (reference sequence). CDR3 length: 16 residues. The ends lost 0 bases at V and 4 bases at J; junction bases unmatched: 5.

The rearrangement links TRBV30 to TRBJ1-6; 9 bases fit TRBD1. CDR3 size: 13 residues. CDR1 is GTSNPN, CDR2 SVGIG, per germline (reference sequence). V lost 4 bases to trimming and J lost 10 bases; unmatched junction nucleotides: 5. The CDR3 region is CAWTGTGQSPLHF. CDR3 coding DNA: TGTGCCTGGACCGGGACAGGGCAATCACCCCTCCACTTT.

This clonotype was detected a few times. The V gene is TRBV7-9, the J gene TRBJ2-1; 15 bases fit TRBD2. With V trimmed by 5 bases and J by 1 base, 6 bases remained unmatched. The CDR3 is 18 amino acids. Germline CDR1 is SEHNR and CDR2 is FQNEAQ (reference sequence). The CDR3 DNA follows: TGTGCCAGCAGCCCCGGGACTAGCGGGGGGAGGTCCTACAATGAGCAGTTCTTC. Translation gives CASSPGTSGGRSYNEQFF.

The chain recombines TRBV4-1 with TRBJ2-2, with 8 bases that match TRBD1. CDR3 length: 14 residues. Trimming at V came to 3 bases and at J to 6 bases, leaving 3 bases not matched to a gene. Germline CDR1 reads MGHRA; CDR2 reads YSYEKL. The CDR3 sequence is CASSQGRGPGELFF. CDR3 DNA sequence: TGCGCCAGCAGCCAGGGCAGGGGGCCCGGGGAGCTGTTTTTT.

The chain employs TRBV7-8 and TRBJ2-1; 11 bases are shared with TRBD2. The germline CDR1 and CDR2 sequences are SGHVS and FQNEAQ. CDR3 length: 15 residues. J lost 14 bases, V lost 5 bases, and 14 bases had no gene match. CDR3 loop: CASSGGEILAGVEFF. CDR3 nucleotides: TGTGCCAGCAGCGGGGGGGAAATACTAGCGGGGGTCGAGTTCTTC. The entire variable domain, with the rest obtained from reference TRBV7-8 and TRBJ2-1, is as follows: GAGVSQSPRYKVAKRGQDVALRCDPISGHVSLFWYQQALGQGPEFLTYFQNEAQLDKSGLPSDRFFAERPEGSVSTLKIQRTQQEDSAVYLCASSGGEILAGVEFFGPGTRLTVL.

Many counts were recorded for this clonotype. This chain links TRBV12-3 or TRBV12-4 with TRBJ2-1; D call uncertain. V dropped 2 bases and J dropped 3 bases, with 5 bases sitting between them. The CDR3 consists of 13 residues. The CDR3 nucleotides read TGTGCCAGCAGTTTAAACCTCTACAATGAGCAGTTCTTC. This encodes CASSLNLYNEQFF.

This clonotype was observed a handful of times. DNA of the CDR3: TGCGCCAGCAGACTAAGCGGGGGGCTTCACAATGAGCAGTTCTTC. Translation gives CASRLSGGLHNEQFF. V gene TRBV10-2 combines with J gene TRBJ2-1; 9 bases fit TRBD2. Germline V gene data show CDR1 as WSHSY and CDR2 as SAAADI. The V segment lost 6 bases and the J segment 5 bases; nucleotides outside the gene matches: 8. This CDR3 comprises 15 residues.

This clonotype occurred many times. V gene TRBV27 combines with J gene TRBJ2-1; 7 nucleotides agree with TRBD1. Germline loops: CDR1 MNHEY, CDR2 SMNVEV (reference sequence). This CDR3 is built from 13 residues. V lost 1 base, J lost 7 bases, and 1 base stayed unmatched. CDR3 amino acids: CASSLWDSNEQFF. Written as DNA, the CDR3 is TGTGCCAGCAGTTTATGGGACAGTAATGAGCAGTTCTTC.

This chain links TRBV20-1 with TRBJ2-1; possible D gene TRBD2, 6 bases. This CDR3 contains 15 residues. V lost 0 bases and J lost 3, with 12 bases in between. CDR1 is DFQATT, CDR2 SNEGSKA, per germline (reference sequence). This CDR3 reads CSARDAGLNYNEQFF. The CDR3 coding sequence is TGCAGTGCTAGAGATGCGGGACTGAACTACAATGAGCAGTTCTTC.

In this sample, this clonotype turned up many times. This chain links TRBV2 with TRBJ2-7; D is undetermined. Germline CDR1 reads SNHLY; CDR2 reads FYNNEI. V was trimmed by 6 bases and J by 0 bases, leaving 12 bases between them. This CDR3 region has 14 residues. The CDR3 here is CASRADESSYEQYF. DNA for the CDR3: TGTGCCAGCAGGGCAGATGAGAGCTCCTACGAGCAGTACTTC.

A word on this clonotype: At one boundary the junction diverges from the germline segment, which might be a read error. In DNA form, the CDR3 reads TGTCACCTGGGACTAGCTTACTACGAGCAGTACTTC. Amino acid sequence: CHLGLAYYEQYF. The chain links TRBV10-2 to TRBJ2-7; 9 bases map to TRBD2. The CDR3 sequence is 12 residues long. Germline CDR1 is WSHSY and CDR2 is SAAADI.

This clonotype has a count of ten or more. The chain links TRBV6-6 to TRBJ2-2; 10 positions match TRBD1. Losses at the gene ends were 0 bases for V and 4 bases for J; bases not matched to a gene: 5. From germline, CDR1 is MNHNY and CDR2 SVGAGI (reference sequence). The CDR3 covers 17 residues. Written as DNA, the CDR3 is TGTGCCAGCAGTTACTCGACAGGGGGCAGGCCCACCGGGGAGCTGTTTTTT. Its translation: CASSYSTGGRPTGELFF.

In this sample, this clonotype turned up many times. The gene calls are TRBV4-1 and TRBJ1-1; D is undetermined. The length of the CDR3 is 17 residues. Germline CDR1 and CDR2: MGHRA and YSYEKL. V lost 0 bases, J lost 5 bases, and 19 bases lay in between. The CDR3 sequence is CASSQDIASPPGTEAFF. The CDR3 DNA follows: TGCGCCAGCAGCCAAGATATCGCATCTCCTCCGGGTACTGAAGCTTTCTTT.

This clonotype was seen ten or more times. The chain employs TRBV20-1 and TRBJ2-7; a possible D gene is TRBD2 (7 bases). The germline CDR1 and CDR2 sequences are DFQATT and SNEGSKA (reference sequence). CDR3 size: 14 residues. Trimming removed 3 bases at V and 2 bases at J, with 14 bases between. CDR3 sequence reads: CSARGGGETYEQYF. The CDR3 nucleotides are TGCAGTGCTAGGGGAGGGGGTGAAACCTACGAGCAGTACTTC.